This T cell receptor beta chain derives from a study of glioma-infiltrating T cells after dendritic cell vaccination. Across the whole study: Samples are from glioblastoma patients in Phase I and II dendritic cell vaccine trials. The vaccine used monocyte-derived dendritic cells pulsed overnight with autologous tumor lysate.

Selection required adequate fresh-frozen tumor tissue plus more than two years' survival data. Primers: 60 V beta forward and 13 J beta reverse. Here immunoSEQ multiplex PCR was the method, and the copy in TCRdb shows in-frame clones only, minus some. The sample has 75,000 to 100,000 clones, roughly 83% seen once; the top ten hold approximately 6%. Trimming removed 4 bases from V and 3 bases from J, with 16 bases in between. This CDR3 spans 16 amino acids. CDR1 and CDR2 from the germline V gene are SGDLS and YYNGEE. Sample: blood, taken before dendritic cell vaccination. The origin of this receptor is a human donor with glioblastoma. The rearrangement uses TRBV9 and TRBJ2-2; possible D gene TRBD2, 6 bases. The CDR3 here is CASSFGPRRDTGELFF. The CDR3 DNA reads as TGTGCCAGCAGCTTCGGGCCAAGGAGGGACACCGGGGAGCTGTTTTTT. Combining the CDR3 with reference TRBV9 and TRBJ2-2 gives the whole variable domain DSGVTQTPKHLITATGQRVTLRCSPRSGDLSVYWYQQSLDQGLQFLIQYYNGEERAKGNILERFSAQQFPDLHSELNLSSLELGDSALYFCASSFGPRRDTGELFFGEGSRLTVL.